This entry is about one TCR beta chain. As yet, its antigen is unknown. Germline CDR1 is MGHDK and CDR2 is SYGVNS. V was pared by 3 bases and J by 3 bases, with 14 bases of the junction left unmatched. The CDR3 runs to 18 residues. The data stem from a study of cytomegalovirus exposure and HLA in healthy donors. In the study overall: A data release that came early held about 89 million unique TCRs from HLA-typed donors. Findings and limits, study-wide: Using a false discovery rate of 0.05, a later analysis showed that approximately 16,000 TCR beta sequences were associated with HLA alleles.

Use of 60 Vbeta and 13 Jbeta primers characterized the PCR. Data came from immunoSEQ multiplex PCR; TCRdb stores just in-frame clones and leaves some out. Reported are roughly 110,000 clones; the ten largest clones contain around 3.5%. Sequencing was carried out using PBMCs. The sequence came from a man in his thirties or forties in good health and CMV-seronegative. The V and J genes are TRBV25-1 and TRBJ2-7, with TRBD1 matching 10 bases. The CDR3 sequence: CASSDSYPRDRGDYEQYF. The CDR3 DNA follows: TGTGCCAGCAGTGACTCTTACCCCCGGGACAGGGGTGACTACGAGCAGTACTTC.